This paragraph covers one TCR beta chain sequence. The antigen is undetermined. Its ends do not fully match the called genes, so a read error is possible. The source of the sample is a study of CD8+CD57+ T cells in acquired aplastic anemia. Study-level background: An average of roughly 3 ug of DNA was obtained from sorted CD4+ and CD8+ cells. Regarding the study as a whole: The same twenty-nine CD8+ CDR3 sequences occurred in patients and in controls.

Selection for sequencing was limited to patients who had shown CD8+CD57+ cell expansion by flow cytometry. Severe acquired aplastic anemia was present in every patient. Receipt of therapy had not occurred in any patient by the time of blood sampling. Investigators profiled TCR beta VDJ and CDR3 from genomic DNA template. MiXCR was run by TCRdb on the reads, yielding one entry per CDR3 protein. This sample has fewer than 300,000 distinct CDR3 sequences, with roughly 80% found just once. Per the germline V gene, CDR1 is SEHNR and CDR2 is FQNEAQ (reference sequence). The CDR3 is made up of 15 amino acids.

Input material: sorted CD4+, CD8+, or CD8+CD57+ T cells (not recorded which) from PBMCs. The chain links TRBV7-9 to TRBJ1-5; D may be TRBD1 (6 bases). The sequence was collected from a human donor with aplastic anemia. In nucleotides, the CDR3 is TGTGCCAGCAGCTTTCGGGGGGGCAGCGGTGAGCTGTTTTATTTT. Translation: CASSFRGGSGELFYF.